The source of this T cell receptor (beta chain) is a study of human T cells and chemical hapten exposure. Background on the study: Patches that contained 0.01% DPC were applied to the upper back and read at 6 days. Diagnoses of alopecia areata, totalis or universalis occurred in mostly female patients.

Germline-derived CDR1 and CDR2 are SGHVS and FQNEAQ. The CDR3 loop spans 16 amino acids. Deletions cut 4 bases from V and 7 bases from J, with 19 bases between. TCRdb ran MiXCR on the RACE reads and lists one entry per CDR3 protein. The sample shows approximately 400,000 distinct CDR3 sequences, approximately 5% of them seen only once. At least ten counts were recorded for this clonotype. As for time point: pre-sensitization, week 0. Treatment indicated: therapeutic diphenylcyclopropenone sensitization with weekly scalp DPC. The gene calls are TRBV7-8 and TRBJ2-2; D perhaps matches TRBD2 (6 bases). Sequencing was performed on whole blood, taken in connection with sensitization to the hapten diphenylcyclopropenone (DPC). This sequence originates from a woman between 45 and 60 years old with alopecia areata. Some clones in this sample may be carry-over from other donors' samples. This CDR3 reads CASSSGEIGAHGELFF. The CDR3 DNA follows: TGTGCCAGCAGCTCGGGGGAGATAGGGGCCCACGGGGAGCTGTTTTTT.